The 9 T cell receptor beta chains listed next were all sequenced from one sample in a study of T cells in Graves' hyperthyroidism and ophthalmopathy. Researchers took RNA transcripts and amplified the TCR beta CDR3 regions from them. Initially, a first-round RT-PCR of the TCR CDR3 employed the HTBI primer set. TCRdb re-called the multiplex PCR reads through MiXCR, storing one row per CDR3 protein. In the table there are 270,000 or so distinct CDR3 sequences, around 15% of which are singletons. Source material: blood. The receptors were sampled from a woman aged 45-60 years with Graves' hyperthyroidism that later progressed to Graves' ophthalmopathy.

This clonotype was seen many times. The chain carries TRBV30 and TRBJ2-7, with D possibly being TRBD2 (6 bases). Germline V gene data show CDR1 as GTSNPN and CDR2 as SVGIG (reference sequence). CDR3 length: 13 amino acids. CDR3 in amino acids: CASTAGSSYEQYF. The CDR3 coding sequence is TGTGCGTCAACAGCGGGCAGTTCCTACGAGCAGTACTTC.

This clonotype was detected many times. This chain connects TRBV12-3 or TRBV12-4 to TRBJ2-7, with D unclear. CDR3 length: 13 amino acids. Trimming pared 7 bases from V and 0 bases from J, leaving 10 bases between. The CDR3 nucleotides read TGTGCCAGCACAGATTGGAGCTCCTACGAGCAGTACTTC. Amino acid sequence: CASTDWSSYEQYF.

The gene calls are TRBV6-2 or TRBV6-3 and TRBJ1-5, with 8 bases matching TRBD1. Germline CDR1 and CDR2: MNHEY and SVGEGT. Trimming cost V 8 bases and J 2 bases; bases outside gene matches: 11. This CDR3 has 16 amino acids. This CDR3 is CASRVRGRSGNQPQHF. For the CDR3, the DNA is TGTGCCAGCCGTGTCAGGGGGCGTTCGGGCAATCAGCCCCAGCATTTT.

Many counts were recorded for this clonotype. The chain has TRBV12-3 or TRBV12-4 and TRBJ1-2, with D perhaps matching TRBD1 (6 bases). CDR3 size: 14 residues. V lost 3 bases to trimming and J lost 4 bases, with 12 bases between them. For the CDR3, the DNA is TGTGCCAGCAGTTTTGGTCAGGGGACCTATGGCTACACCTTC. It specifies CASSFGQGTYGYTF.

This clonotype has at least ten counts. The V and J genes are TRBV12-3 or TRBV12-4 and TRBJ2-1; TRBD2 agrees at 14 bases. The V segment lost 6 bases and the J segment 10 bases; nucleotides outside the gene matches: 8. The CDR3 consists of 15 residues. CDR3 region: CASSPRTSGRLEQFF. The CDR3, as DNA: TGTGCCAGCAGCCCAAGGACTAGCGGGAGGCTCGAGCAGTTCTTC.

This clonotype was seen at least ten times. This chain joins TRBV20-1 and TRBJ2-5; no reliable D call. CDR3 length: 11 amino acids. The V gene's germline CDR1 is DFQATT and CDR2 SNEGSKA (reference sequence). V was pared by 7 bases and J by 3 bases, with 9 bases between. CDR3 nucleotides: TGCAGTGTTCCCCGGGAAGAGACCCAGTACTTC. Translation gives CSVPREETQYF.

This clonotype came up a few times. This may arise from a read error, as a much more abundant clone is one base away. Written as DNA, the CDR3 is TGTGCCTGCAGTTTTACACCTTTAGAGCAGTACTTC. Amino acid sequence: CACSFTPLEQYF. This chain joins TRBV28 and TRBJ2-7; D gene unclear. Germline V gene data show CDR1 as MDHEN and CDR2 as SYDVKM. This CDR3 contains 12 residues.

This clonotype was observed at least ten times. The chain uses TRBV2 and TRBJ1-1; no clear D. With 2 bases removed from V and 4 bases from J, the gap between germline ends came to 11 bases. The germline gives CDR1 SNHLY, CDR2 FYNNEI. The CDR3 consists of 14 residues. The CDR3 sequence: CASSESWTSTEAFF. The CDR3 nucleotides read TGTGCCAGCAGTGAAAGTTGGACCTCCACTGAAGCTTTCTTT.

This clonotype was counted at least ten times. CDR3 coding DNA: TGTGCCAGCAGTTTAAGGCAGGGGGGCACAGATACGCAGTATTTT. This codes for CASSLRQGGTDTQYF. The rearrangement joins TRBV28 to TRBJ2-3; 7 positions agree with TRBD1. The V gene end was trimmed by 2 bases and the J gene end by 1 base; junction bases not matched to a gene: 3. Germline V gene lookup returns CDR1 MDHEN and CDR2 SYDVKM. CDR3 size: 15 residues. Complete variable domain (other parts from reference TRBV28 and TRBJ2-3): DVKVTQSSRYLVKRTGEKVFLECVQDMDHENMFWYRQDPGLGLRLIYFSYDVKMKEKGDIPEGYSVSREKKERFSLILESASTNQTSMYLCASSLRQGGTDTQYFGPGTRLTVL.